This TCR beta chain was sequenced in a study of Ad26.COV2.S vaccination and SARS-CoV-2 variants. Study-wide results and limits: Analyses that measured TCR breadth and depth may have underestimated total T cell responses. Substantial breadth was reportedly displayed by spike-specific CD8+ and CD4+ T cell responses after vaccination.

About this clone: Its antigen is not identified.

This CDR3 has 15 amino acids. Trimming took 0 bases from V and 6 from J; bases not matched to a gene: 1. The germline CDR1 and CDR2 sequences are MNHEY and SMNVEV (reference sequence). Assay used: immunoSEQ multiplex PCR; TCRdb lists only in-frame clones, some missing. The repertoire has some 180,000 clones, about 83% of them found once; the top ten carry about 5.5%. This clonotype was obtained from a human donor who had recovered from COVID-19. The sample here was peripheral blood, taken after recovery from COVID-19. The chain has TRBV27 and TRBJ2-1, with 11 bases lining up with TRBD2. CDR3 protein: CASSLSLAGGNEQFF. The CDR3 DNA reads TGTGCCAGCAGTTTATCCCTAGCGGGAGGCAATGAGCAGTTCTTC.